This T cell receptor (beta chain) was recovered during a study of OX40 agonist ivuxolimab in advanced cancers. For the study at large: The mean age was approximately 60 years, ranging from 23 to 79, with approximately 85% of participants male.

General study findings and limits: CD4+ and CD8+ blood T cells expanded clonally by week 6 at 0.1 to 3.0 mg/kg.

The CDR3 has 13 residues. Germline values: CDR1 MDHEN, CDR2 SYDVKM. Deletions cut 6 bases from V and 3 bases from J, with 12 bases between. The repertoire was sequenced with immunoSEQ multiplex PCR; TCRdb's copy has only in-frame clones and lacks some. In the table there are over 40,000 clones, approximately 88% of which are singletons. On this clone: No antigen is known for it.

J is TRBJ2-7 and V is TRBV28, with a weak D call TRBD1 (7 bases). The sequence was collected from an adult with an advanced solid tumor such as melanoma, head and neck, liver or kidney cancer. The source was CD4+ or CD8+ T cells sorted from blood, collected in a trial of the OX40 agonist ivuxolimab. The CDR3 protein is CASSRQGGYEQYF. For the CDR3, the DNA is TGTGCCAGCAGCCGACAGGGAGGCTACGAGCAGTACTTC.